A single sample gave rise to the 7 T cell receptor beta chains below, sequenced in a study of spatial heterogeneity in lung cancer. One entry per CDR3 protein, called by TCRdb with MiXCR from the 5' RACE reads. The sample comprises 15,000 to 20,000 distinct CDR3 sequences, 20% to 25% of which are singletons, and around 19% rests with the top ten. Time point reported: sample taken at primary tumor resection. The study sequenced unsorted whole RNA from tumor, nontumor lung or frozen PBMC. The material sequenced was PBMCs, taken at surgery. The receptors shown here come from a female donor with early-stage non-small cell lung cancer.

This clonotype was picked up many times. The chain uses TRBV6-1 and TRBJ1-1; no firm D call. Between the trimmed V and J ends, which lost 8 bases and 1 base, there was a span of 11 bases. CDR1 MNHNS and CDR2 SASEGT come from the germline V gene. This CDR3 comprises 13 residues. The CDR3 loop reads CASSLDRNTEAFF. For the CDR3, the DNA is TGTGCCAGCTCACTAGATAGGAACACTGAAGCTTTCTTT.

This clonotype has a count of ten or more. The chain links TRBV19 to TRBJ1-1, with 7 nucleotides matching TRBD1. Germline CDR1 reads LNHDA; CDR2 reads SQIVND (reference sequence). CDR3 length equals 13 residues. V lost 5 bases, J lost 10 bases, and 10 bases stayed unmatched. This CDR3 is CASSPFHRGGAFF. As DNA, the CDR3 is TGTGCCAGTAGTCCATTTCACAGGGGAGGAGCTTTCTTT.

This clonotype was seen at least ten times. V and J are TRBV7-9 and TRBJ1-4; 8 nucleotides line up with TRBD1. CDR1 SEHNR and CDR2 FQNEAQ come from the germline V gene (reference sequence). CDR3 length equals 16 residues. Trimming took 3 bases from V and 8 from J; bases not matched to a gene: 11. The CDR3 DNA reads TGTGCCAGCAGCTTCGACCCGACAGGGGCGGCGGAAAAACTGTTTTTT. Translating gives CASSFDPTGAAEKLFF. Combining the CDR3 with reference TRBV7-9 and TRBJ1-4 gives the whole variable domain DTGVSQNPRHKITKRGQNVTFRCDPISEHNRLYWYRQTLGQGPEFLTYFQNEAQLEKSRLLSDRFSAERPKGSFSTLEIQRTEQGDSAMYLCASSFDPTGAAEKLFFGSGTQLSVL.

This clonotype occurred many times. The chain links TRBV29-1 to TRBJ2-6; 9 bases are a match to TRBD1. The CDR3 runs to 15 residues. The germline V gene has CDR1 SQVTM and CDR2 ANQGSEA. V was pared by 5 bases and J by 0 bases, with 2 bases of the junction left unmatched. The CDR3 region has the DNA TGCAGCGTTTGGGACAGGGTCTCTGGGGCCAACGTCCTGACTTTC. It translates to CSVWDRVSGANVLTF.

In its sample, this clonotype was seen many times. The J gene is TRBJ2-7, the V gene TRBV18; 11 nucleotides line up with TRBD2. The CDR3 loop spans 15 amino acids. CDR1 and CDR2 from the germline V gene are KGHSH and LQKENI. V gave up 2 bases and J gave up 3 bases; unmatched junction bases: 3. Written as DNA, the CDR3 is TGTGCCAGCTCACCAATGACTAGCGGGATCTACGAGCAGTACTTC. It is translated as CASSPMTSGIYEQYF.

This clonotype was recorded many times. The CDR3 loop reads CASSWYQETQYF. In DNA form, the CDR3 reads TGTGCCAGCAGCTGGTACCAAGAGACCCAGTACTTC. The chain carries TRBV7-9 and TRBJ2-5, with D unresolved. The CDR3 is 12 residues long. In germline, CDR1 is SEHNR, CDR2 FQNEAQ (reference sequence). Trimming shortened V by 4 bases and J by 0 bases, and 3 bases separated the two germline ends.

This clonotype was seen ten or more times. The V call is TRBV3-1, the J call TRBJ2-3; possibly TRBD2 for D (5 bases). The CDR3 consists of 14 residues. V shed 4 bases and J shed 1 base, with 9 bases lying between them. The germline CDR1 and CDR2 sequences are LGHDT and YNNKEL (reference sequence). The CDR3 spells CASSLRTGTDTQYF. The CDR3 coding sequence is TGTGCCAGCAGCCTCCGGACTGGCACAGATACGCAGTATTTT.